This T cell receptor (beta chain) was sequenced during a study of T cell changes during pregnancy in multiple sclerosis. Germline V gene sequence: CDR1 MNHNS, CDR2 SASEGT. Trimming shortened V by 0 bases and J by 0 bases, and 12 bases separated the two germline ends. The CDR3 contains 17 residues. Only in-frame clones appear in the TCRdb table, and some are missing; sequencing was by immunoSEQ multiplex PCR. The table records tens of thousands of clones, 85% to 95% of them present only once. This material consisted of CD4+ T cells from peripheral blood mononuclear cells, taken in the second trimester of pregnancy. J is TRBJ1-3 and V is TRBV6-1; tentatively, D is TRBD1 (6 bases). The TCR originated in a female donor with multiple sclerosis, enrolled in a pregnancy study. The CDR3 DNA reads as TGTGCCAGCAGTGAAGCGGGGGCCGCCTACTCTGGAAACACCATATATTTT. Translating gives CASSEAGAAYSGNTIYF.